What follows is one T cell receptor (beta chain) and its context. Its binding antigen is unknown. The cohort comprised around 700 healthy bone marrow donors. Cohort members were all nominally healthy when sampled, although unrecorded immune exposures were likely present. The donor was CMV seronegative and was included in the group of hundreds of seronegative cohort members. A peripheral blood sample was collected from each donor, and TCR beta sequencing was performed on peripheral blood mononuclear cells. The Qiagen DNeasy Blood Extraction Kit was used to extract genomic DNA from the blood cell samples. This record belongs to a study of cytomegalovirus exposure and HLA in healthy donors listed by TCRdb under 2017. For context, the study as a whole: According to an earlier analysis of several hundred of the donors, some 170 million T cells yielded 117 million unique TCR beta sequences and 250 to 350 Gb of sequence data. About 280 gigabases of sequencing data and 70 million to 100 million unique TCR sequences made up an early release that covered under 750 HLA-typed donors. The genetic ancestry cluster associated with self-reported Caucasian donors included over 80% of the roughly 400 genotyped donors. The study was designed to test whether signatures of past pathogen exposure could be identified by cataloging public T cell receptors. The study profiled the T cell repertoires of more than 500 subjects by immunosequencing and related them to cytomegalovirus serostatus. A separate validation cohort of roughly 120 different subjects was used in addition to the roughly 700-subject first cohort. The study combined high-throughput TCR immunosequencing, statistical association of individual TCRs with disease status, and machine learning to predict cytomegalovirus infection status. To study patterns of TCR occurrence, a later analysis re-analyzed previously published TCR beta repertoires from 550 to 800 donors and added high-resolution HLA genotyping. Rather than using new phenotypic data, the later analysis identified candidate immune exposures from TCR beta sequences and from how often those sequences occurred across donors. To decide whether each TCR beta V gene segment behaved as functional or pseudogenic, an earlier analysis of approximately 600 of the donors relied on high-throughput TCR beta sequencing. Alongside the repertoire data, information on donor age, sex, ethnicity and CMV serostatus was compiled. Genome-wide SNP genotypes for about 55% of the roughly 670 donors were used in a later genetic analysis, which treated that subset as a discovery cohort. All discovery cohort repertoires had been generated on a single sequencing platform. Class I and class II HLA loci were covered by the typing at four-digit resolution. Typing coverage varied by locus: roughly 629-640 donors for A, B, C, DRB1 and DQB1; roughly 510 for DQA1; over 600 for DPA1; 400 to 480 for DPB1. Several DR-DQ haplotypes were treated as single units for association and clustering because of strong linkage in the cohort. On average, roughly 250,000 unique TCR beta nucleotide sequences were sequenced per donor among a few hundred genotyped donors of the cohort, with roughly 18% of those sequences being non-productive. The paper as a whole reports these results and caveats: The authors suggested that the approach could potentially be generalized to other disease states and immunological phenotypes. Sequencing depth was assumed to be roughly uniform across donors in the presence/absence analyses, though that assumption may not hold. V-gene and J-gene trimming of TCR beta chains was associated with a missense DCLRE1C variant in a later genetic analysis, and the association was replicated in an independent cohort. In an earlier analysis of about 600 of the donors, most TCR beta V segments appeared in productive rearrangements about 87% or about 30% of the time, broadly matching IMGT annotations. The 87-base-pair reads could not distinguish some IMGT-functional V segments, including TRBV6-2 and TRBV6-3, so those segments were excluded. According to a later genetic analysis, donors in an Asian-associated ancestry cluster had fewer N-insertions in productive TCRs than the approximately 650-donor mean. The only immune exposure information available for the cohort was CMV serostatus. HLA typing was unavailable for some donors at each locus, so association tests used only the typed subset. According to a later analysis, TCR association rates differed among HLA loci, with DRB1 alleles showing the most associated TCRs and HLA-C alleles showing the fewest. The classifier was reported to diagnose cytomegalovirus status with high specificity and sensitivity in both the original cohort and the validation cohort. A cluster of highly shared sequence variants was judged likely to represent a technical artifact of the sequencing pipeline. Some 16 rarely observed V segments, including chromosome 9 orphons, were excluded from the earlier analysis of almost 600 of the donors because counts were too low. This cohort had only TCR beta chains sequenced, and the lack of alpha or paired-chain data limited which features could be detected. A further reported finding was that TCR beta sequences accurately predicted the HLA-A and HLA-B alleles for most subjects in the first cohort. A later analysis found that most CMV-associated TCR beta chains appeared HLA-restricted, with HLA associations seemingly driven largely by CMV exposure. When HLA alleles, especially DR and DQ, strongly co-occurred, TCR associations were difficult to assign to individual alleles. In vitro tests confirmed that a few of the cytomegalovirus-associated TCR beta chains recognize cytomegalovirus antigens. Correlated functional status among segregating V segments might be attributable to linkage disequilibrium, but an unknown experimental factor could not be ruled out. Specific HLA alleles were associated with roughly 16,000 TCR beta sequences at a false discovery rate of 0.05 in a later analysis. In a later analysis, HLA-associated TCR beta chains were found to be more clonally expanded and to have lower generation probabilities than equally common non-associated chains. According to a later analysis, parvovirus B19, influenza, CMV and Epstein-Barr virus appeared linked to several top co-occurrence clusters. A total of about 150 TCR beta chains were listed by the study as associated with cytomegalovirus. Across donors, most TCR sequences were observed very rarely, whereas some public TCRs were present in many individuals.

Library method: the immunoSEQ multiplex PCR assay. The multiplex PCR relied on a mix of 60 forward primers for TCR Vbeta segments and 13 reverse primers for TCR Jbeta segments. The CDR3 region of rearranged TCR beta genes was amplified from genomic DNA with a multiplex PCR assay. Amplified TCR beta libraries were sequenced as 87-base-pair reads on the Illumina HiSeq System. The study's processing was this. In a later analysis, some 80 million unique TCR beta chains were counted across the 500 to 850 repertoires, and roughly 11 million of these chains were shared by at least two donors. A nearest-neighbor algorithm error-corrected the raw reads and collapsed the reads into unique sequences, merging closely related sequences to remove PCR and sequencing errors. Alignment of CDR3 sequences to IMGT reference sequences was used to assign V, D and J gene segments. For a sequence to be retained, at least a six-nucleotide match to both a V gene segment and a J gene segment was required. A rearrangement was called productive if the CDR3 had no stop codons and remained in frame with V and J, and every other rearrangement was called non-productive. CDR3 was defined by IMGT convention, running from the second conserved V-encoded cysteine to the conserved J-encoded phenylalanine. The earlier analysis of approximately 590 of the donors excluded any sequence lacking an unambiguous match to a single V gene segment. An earlier analysis of several hundred of the donors called V segments functional above 56.7% productive rearrangements and segregating when the between-donor standard deviation exceeded 5%. A statistical classification framework was developed to diagnose cytomegalovirus status using the catalog of TCR beta chain sequences. A later analysis assigned V and J genes by comparing TCR nucleotide sequences with IMGT/GENE-DB human TR gene sequences. The TCRdist pipeline was used in a later analysis to assign CDR3 sequences and most-parsimonious VDJ recombination scenarios. In a later analysis, every TCR beta chain was defined by the combination of its CDR3 amino acid sequence and its V-gene family, and reads without a unique V-gene family were dropped. To address suspected cross-contamination and a sequencing artifact, a later analysis removed roughly 640 highly shared, low-generation-probability nucleotide sequences. In a later analysis, a clonal expansion index was calculated for each public chain from normalized within-repertoire ranks of inferred template counts. Generation probabilities in a later analysis came from a VDJ recombination model fitted to out-of-frame rearrangements, and those results were checked against IGoR. A later analysis scored TCR-TCR, TCR-HLA and TCR-CMV co-occurrence with hypergeometric tests, applying a repertoire-size bias correction to TCR pairs. To estimate false discovery rates, a later analysis permuted the HLA or CMV assignments 20 times. In a later analysis, co-occurring TCRs were grouped with DBSCAN, and TCRdist sequence similarity was added when clustering was performed within HLA-allele-positive subsets. Repertoires with fewer than 30,000 or more than 120,000 public chains, plus five repertoires with anomalous nucleotide sharing, were excluded from co-occurrence clustering. TCRdb provides this immuneACCESS table in a form limited to in-frame rearrangements. Some clones are lacking; in checked studies, under half of them reflect an unresolved V gene, and why the rest are absent is not known. V and J calls and clone size come straight from that table; D and trimming were deduced from the DNA. Per the sample table, the count is approximately 61,000 clones. In total, the top ten clones hold 2% to 2.5% of the sample.

V drops 2 bases and J drops 10 bases, leaving 12 bases in between. From its cysteine to its phenylalanine, the CDR3 spans 14 amino acids. CDR3 DNA only is kept here, 42 bases in frame from base 1. The germline V gene supplies CDR1 MDHEN and CDR2 SYDVKM. The receptor comes from a woman between 18 and 29 years old in good health and CMV-seronegative. The sequencing sample was made of PBMCs. The chain links TRBV28 with TRBJ1-6; TRBD1 might be the D gene, on 6 matching bases. The sequence in DNA is TGTGCCAGCAGTTTACCACAGGGTGGATCACCCCTCCACTTT. Its product reads: CASSLPQGGSPLHF. Where the CDR3 stops, the reference TRBV28 and TRBJ1-6 genes take over; the full variable domain is DVKVTQSSRYLVKRTGEKVFLECVQDMDHENMFWYRQDPGLGLRLIYFSYDVKMKEKGDIPEGYSVSREKKERFSLILESASTNQTSMYLCASSLPQGGSPLHFGNGTRLTVT.